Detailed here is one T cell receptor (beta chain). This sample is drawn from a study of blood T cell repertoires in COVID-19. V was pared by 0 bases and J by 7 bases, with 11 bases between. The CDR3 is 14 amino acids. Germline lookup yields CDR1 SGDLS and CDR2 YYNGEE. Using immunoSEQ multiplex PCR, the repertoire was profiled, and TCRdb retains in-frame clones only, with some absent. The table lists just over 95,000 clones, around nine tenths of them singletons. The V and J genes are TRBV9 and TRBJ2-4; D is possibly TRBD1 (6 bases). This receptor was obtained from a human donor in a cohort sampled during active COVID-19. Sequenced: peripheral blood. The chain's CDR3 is CASSVGDTGNIQYF. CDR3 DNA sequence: TGTGCCAGCAGCGTAGGGGACACCGGGAACATTCAGTACTTC. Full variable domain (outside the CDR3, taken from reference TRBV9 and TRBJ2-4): DSGVTQTPKHLITATGQRVTLRCSPRSGDLSVYWYQQSLDQGLQFLIQYYNGEERAKGNILERFSAQQFPDLHSELNLSSLELGDSALYFCASSVGDTGNIQYFGAGTRLSVL.